The rows below give T cell receptor beta chains drawn from one sample of a study of blood T cell repertoires in COVID-19. The table came from immunoSEQ multiplex PCR; TCRdb's copy has only in-frame clones and leaves some out. Among about 200,000 clones listed, 82% were seen once. The sample was PBMCs or T cells enriched from blood (not recorded which). These receptors came from a man aged 40-49 years who had recovered from COVID-19. Each CDR3 is given with its conserved first and last residue. A D gene is named only where the DNA matches it firmly. Size is stated for part of the rows, as once, few or many counts, or as a class when the clone is expanded.

length: 14; size: .; J: TRBJ2-3; V: TRBV30; D: TRBD2; CDR3: CAWSTGGPIDTQYF; DNA: TGTGCCTGGAGTACGGGAGGCCCCATAGATACGCAGTATTTT
length: 16; size: .; J: TRBJ1-6; V: TRBV4-2; D: .; CDR3: CASSQDPQEANSPLHF; DNA: TGTGCCAGCAGCCAAGATCCCCAGGAGGCTAATTCACCCCTCCACTTT
length: 16; size: .; J: TRBJ2-3; V: TRBV30; D: TRBD2; CDR3: CAWTDGLAGLTDTQYF; DNA: TGTGCCTGGACCGACGGACTAGCGGGGCTCACAGATACGCAGTATTTT
length: 15; size: .; J: TRBJ2-3; V: TRBV10-2; D: TRBD1; CDR3: CASSNPGQGADTQYF; DNA: TGCGCCAGCAGTAATCCGGGACAGGGGGCAGATACGCAGTATTTT
length: 13; size: .; J: TRBJ1-2; V: TRBV9; D: .; CDR3: CASNLGANYGYTF; DNA: TGTGCCAGCAACCTTGGGGCGAACTATGGCTACACCTTC
length: 15; size: .; J: TRBJ1-2; V: TRBV2; D: TRBD1; CDR3: CASPTGDHPNYGYTF; DNA: TGTGCCAGCCCGACAGGGGATCATCCTAACTATGGCTACACCTTC
length: 17; size: once; J: TRBJ2-1; V: TRBV5-1; D: TRBD1; CDR3: CASSKQPGQGYHNEQFF; DNA: TGCGCCAGCAGCAAACAACCGGGACAGGGGTACCACAATGAGCAGTTCTTC
length: 14; size: .; J: TRBJ1-6; V: TRBV9; D: .; CDR3: CASSDRPDNSPLHF; DNA: TGTGCCAGCAGCGACAGGCCCGATAATTCACCCCTCCACTTT
length: 16; size: .; J: TRBJ2-7; V: TRBV2; D: TRBD2; CDR3: CASSESAAGVLYEQYF; DNA: TGTGCCAGCAGTGAATCCGCAGCGGGAGTACTCTACGAGCAGTACTTC
length: 15; size: few; J: TRBJ2-7; V: TRBV13; D: TRBD1; CDR3: CASSRQGEGFYEQYF; DNA: TGTGCCAGCAGCCGACAGGGGGAAGGATTCTACGAGCAGTACTTC
length: 13; size: .; J: TRBJ1-1; V: TRBV2; D: .; CDR3: CANLEGLNTEAFF; DNA: TGTGCCAACCTCGAGGGTTTGAACACTGAAGCTTTCTTT
length: 17; size: .; J: TRBJ2-7; V: TRBV4-2; D: TRBD1; CDR3: CASSPETGGDYSYEQYF; DNA: TGTGCCAGCAGCCCTGAGACAGGGGGTGACTACTCCTACGAGCAGTACTTC
length: 13; size: .; J: TRBJ1-2; V: TRBV6-6; D: TRBD1; CDR3: CASNGQGIYGYTF; DNA: TGTGCCAGCAACGGACAGGGGATCTATGGCTACACCTTC
length: 14; size: .; J: TRBJ1-1; V: TRBV5-1; D: TRBD1; CDR3: CASRLGQENTEAFF; DNA: TGCGCCAGCAGGCTGGGACAGGAGAACACTGAAGCTTTCTTT
length: 14; size: .; J: TRBJ1-1; V: TRBV7-5; D: .; CDR3: CARSSGQGNTEAFF; DNA: TGTGCCAGAAGCTCGGGACAGGGGAACACTGAAGCTTTCTTT
length: 14; size: .; J: TRBJ1-1; V: TRBV5-4; D: .; CDR3: CASSFNRRNTEAFF; DNA: TGTGCCAGCAGCTTTAACAGGAGGAACACTGAAGCTTTCTTT
length: 14; size: .; J: TRBJ2-2; V: TRBV7-2; D: TRBD1; CDR3: CASRGTASTGELFF; DNA: TGTGCCAGCCGTGGGACAGCCTCTACCGGGGAGCTGTTTTTT
length: 15; size: .; J: TRBJ2-2; V: TRBV7-3; D: .; CDR3: CASSLTLGGSGELFF; DNA: TGTGCCAGCAGCTTAACGCTGGGCGGGTCCGGGGAGCTGTTTTTT
length: 16; size: .; J: TRBJ2-1; V: TRBV30; D: TRBD2; CDR3: CAWSTPTSGSYNEQFF; DNA: TGTGCCTGGAGTACCCCTACTAGCGGGAGCTACAATGAGCAGTTCTTC
length: 14; size: .; J: TRBJ1-5; V: TRBV19; D: .; CDR3: CASSIGGVGQPQHF; DNA: TGTGCCAGTAGTATCGGAGGGGTAGGGCAGCCCCAGCATTTT
length: 14; size: once; J: TRBJ1-2; V: TRBV28; D: TRBD1; CDR3: CASSLGTGGKGYTF; DNA: TGTGCCAGCAGTTTAGGGACAGGGGGCAAGGGCTACACCTTC
length: 15; size: .; J: TRBJ2-5; V: TRBV6-1; D: .; CDR3: CASSLSDGYQETQYF; DNA: TGTGCCAGCAGCCTTAGCGACGGGTACCAAGAGACCCAGTACTTC
length: 15; size: few; J: TRBJ2-1; V: TRBV7-2; D: .; CDR3: CASSKTGFTYNEQFF; DNA: TGTGCCAGCAGCAAGACAGGTTTTACCTACAATGAGCAGTTCTTC
length: 14; size: .; J: TRBJ2-3; V: TRBV5-4; D: TRBD2; CDR3: CASSPAGGSDTQYF; DNA: TGTGCCAGCAGCCCGGCGGGGGGCTCAGATACGCAGTATTTT
length: 17; size: .; J: TRBJ2-2; V: TRBV7-3; D: .; CDR3: CASSLTRDLLNTGELFF; DNA: TGTGCCAGCAGCTTAACCAGGGACTTACTGAACACCGGGGAGCTGTTTTTT
length: 15; size: .; J: TRBJ1-5; V: TRBV2; D: .; CDR3: CASSEDSTGVQPQHF; DNA: TGTGCCAGCAGTGAGGACAGCACCGGGGTCCAGCCCCAGCATTTT
length: 13; size: .; J: TRBJ2-7; V: TRBV28; D: .; CDR3: CASSFVENYEQYF; DNA: TGTGCCAGCAGTTTTGTGGAGAACTACGAGCAGTACTTC
length: 16; size: .; J: TRBJ2-5; V: TRBV29-1; D: .; CDR3: CSVLGLGGTQQETQYF; DNA: TGCAGCGTCCTGGGGTTGGGCGGGACCCAACAAGAGACCCAGTACTTC
length: 14; size: few; J: TRBJ2-3; V: TRBV5-6; D: .; CDR3: CASSGEISTDTQYF; DNA: TGTGCCAGCAGCGGGGAGATTAGCACAGATACGCAGTATTTT
length: 12; size: .; J: TRBJ1-2; V: TRBV6-2/TRBV6-3; D: .; CDR3: CASSYPGNGYTF; DNA: TGTGCCAGCAGTTACCCAGGGAATGGCTACACCTTC
length: 14; size: .; J: TRBJ1-4; V: TRBV6-2/TRBV6-3; D: .; CDR3: CASSPGQAFEKLFF; DNA: TGTGCCAGCAGCCCCGGACAAGCATTTGAAAAACTGTTTTTT
length: 13; size: .; J: TRBJ1-2; V: TRBV27; D: .; CDR3: CASSFRGKYGYTF; DNA: TGTGCCAGCAGTTTTCGGGGGAAATATGGCTACACCTTC
length: 15; size: few; J: TRBJ2-2; V: TRBV9; D: TRBD2; CDR3: CASSPSGSSAGELFF; DNA: TGTGCCAGCAGTCCTAGCGGGAGCTCCGCCGGGGAGCTGTTTTTT
length: 18; size: .; J: TRBJ1-6; V: TRBV19; D: .; CDR3: CASSISARDSRNNSPLHF; DNA: TGTGCCAGTAGTATATCTGCCCGGGACTCCAGAAATAATTCACCCCTCCACTTT
length: 13; size: .; J: TRBJ1-1; V: TRBV7-6; D: .; CDR3: CASSQQENTEAFF; DNA: TGTGCCAGCAGCCAACAGGAGAACACTGAAGCTTTCTTT